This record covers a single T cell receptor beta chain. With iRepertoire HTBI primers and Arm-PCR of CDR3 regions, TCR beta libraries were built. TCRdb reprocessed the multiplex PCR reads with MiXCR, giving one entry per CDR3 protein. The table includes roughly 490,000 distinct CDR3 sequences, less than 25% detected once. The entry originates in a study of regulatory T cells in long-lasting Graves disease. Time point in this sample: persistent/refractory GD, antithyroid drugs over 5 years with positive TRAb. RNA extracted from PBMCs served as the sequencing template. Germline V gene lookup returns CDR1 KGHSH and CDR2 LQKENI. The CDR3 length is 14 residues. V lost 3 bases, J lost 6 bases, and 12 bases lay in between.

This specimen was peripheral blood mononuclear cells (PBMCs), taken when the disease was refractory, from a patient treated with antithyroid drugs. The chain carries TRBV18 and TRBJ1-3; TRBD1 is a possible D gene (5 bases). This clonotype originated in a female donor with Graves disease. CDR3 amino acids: CASSPPGTANTIYF. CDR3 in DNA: TGTGCCAGCTCACCTCCAGGGACGGCAAACACCATATATTTT.